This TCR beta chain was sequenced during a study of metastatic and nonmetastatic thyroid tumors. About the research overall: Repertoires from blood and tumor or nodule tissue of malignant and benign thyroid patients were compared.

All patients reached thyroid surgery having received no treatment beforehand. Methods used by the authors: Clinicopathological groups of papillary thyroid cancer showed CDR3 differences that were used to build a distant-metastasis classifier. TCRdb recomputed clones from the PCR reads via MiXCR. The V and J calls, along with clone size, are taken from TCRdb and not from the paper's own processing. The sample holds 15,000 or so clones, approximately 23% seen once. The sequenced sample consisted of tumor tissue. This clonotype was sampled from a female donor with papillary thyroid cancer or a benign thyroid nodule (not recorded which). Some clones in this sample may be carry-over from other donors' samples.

The CDR3 nucleotides are TGTGCCAGCTCAGCGACGGGAGACGGTGAAAAACTGTTTTTT. It specifies CASSATGDGEKLFF. The chain joins TRBV18 to TRBJ1-4; the D is unclear. There are 14 residues in the CDR3. V was trimmed by 5 bases and J by 7 bases, leaving 14 bases between them. Germline CDR1 KGHSH, CDR2 LQKENI.